These 5 T cell receptor beta chains were sequenced from one sample in a study of blood T cell repertoires in COVID-19. Using immunoSEQ multiplex PCR, the repertoire was profiled, and TCRdb retains in-frame clones only, with some absent. Seen here are over 60,000 clones, roughly 92% observed once, and the top ten hold approximately 6%. Sequencing was carried out using peripheral blood. The receptor source for this set is a human donor in a cohort sampled during active COVID-19.

V is TRBV18 and J is TRBJ2-5; possible D gene TRBD1, 5 bases. V lost 2 bases and J 4 bases, leaving 17 bases between the germline ends. This CDR3 region has 16 residues. CDR1 is KGHSH, CDR2 LQKENI, per germline. The CDR3 DNA follows: TGTGCCAGCTCACCAGTATCAGGGTCAACAAGAGAGACCCAGTACTTC. This sequence encodes CASSPVSGSTRETQYF.

Notes on this clone: The same CDR3 also results from other DNA sequences found in this sample. The V gene is TRBV10-3, the J gene TRBJ2-2, with 8 nucleotides matching TRBD1. This CDR3 contains 15 residues. With V trimmed by 10 bases and J by 1 base, 8 bases remained unmatched. Germline CDR1 and CDR2: ENHRY and SYGVKD. CDR3 sequence (DNA): TGTGCCAGCCGACACGGGACAGGGAACACCGGGGAGCTGTTTTTT. Its protein product is CASRHGTGNTGELFF.

The chain links TRBV7-2 to TRBJ2-7; tentatively, D is TRBD2 (6 bases). The CDR3 runs to 16 residues. V was trimmed by 5 bases and J by 0 bases, leaving 17 bases between them. Germline-derived CDR1 and CDR2 are SGHTA and FQGNSA. In DNA, the CDR3 is TGTGCCAGCAGCACTTACGGCGCGGGGAGCTCCTACGAGCAGTACTTC. Residues: CASSTYGAGSSYEQYF. Full variable domain (rest looked up from reference TRBV7-2 and TRBJ2-7): GAGVSQSPSNKVTEKGKDVELRCDPISGHTALYWYRQSLGQGLEFLIYFQGNSAPDKSGLPSDRFSAERTGGSVSTLTIQRTQQEDSAVYLCASSTYGAGSSYEQYFGPGTRLTVT.

The rearrangement links TRBV5-4 to TRBJ1-1; D may be TRBD1 (5 bases). This CDR3 comprises 14 residues. Germline V lookup: CDR1 SGHNT, CDR2 YYREEE (reference sequence). Trimming left V 0 bases short and J 4 bases short, with 10 bases between. The CDR3 region is CASSLDPGGTEAFF. In DNA form, the CDR3 reads TGTGCCAGCAGCTTGGATCCGGGGGGCACTGAAGCTTTCTTT. The full variable domain, completed using reference TRBV5-4 and TRBJ1-1, is ETGVTQSPTHLIKTRGQQVTLRCSSQSGHNTVSWYQQALGQGPQFIFQYYREEENGRGNFPPRFSGLQFPNYSSELNVNALELDDSALYLCASSLDPGGTEAFFGQGTRLTVV.

Only one count was recorded for this clone. The chain combines TRBV5-6 with TRBJ2-3; D gene uncertain. The length of the CDR3 is 12 residues. The V end lost 3 bases, the J end lost 6 bases, and 8 bases lay between the germline ends. CDR1 SGHDT and CDR2 YYEEEE come from the germline V gene. CDR3 coding DNA: TGTGCCAGCAGCTCCCTGCGGGATACGCAGTATTTT. It translates to CASSSLRDTQYF.